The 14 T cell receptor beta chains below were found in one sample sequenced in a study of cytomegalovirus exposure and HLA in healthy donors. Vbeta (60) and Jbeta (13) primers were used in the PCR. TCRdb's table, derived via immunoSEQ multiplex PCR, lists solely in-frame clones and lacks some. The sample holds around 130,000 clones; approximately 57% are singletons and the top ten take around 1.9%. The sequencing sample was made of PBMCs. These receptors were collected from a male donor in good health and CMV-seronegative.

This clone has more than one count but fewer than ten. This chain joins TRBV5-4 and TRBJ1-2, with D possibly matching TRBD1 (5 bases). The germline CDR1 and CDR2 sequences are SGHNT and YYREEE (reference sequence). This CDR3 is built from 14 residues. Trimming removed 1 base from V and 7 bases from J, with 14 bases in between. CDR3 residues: CASSLYGGVSGYTF. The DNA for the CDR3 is TGTGCCAGCAGCTTGTATGGGGGGGTGAGTGGCTACACCTTC.

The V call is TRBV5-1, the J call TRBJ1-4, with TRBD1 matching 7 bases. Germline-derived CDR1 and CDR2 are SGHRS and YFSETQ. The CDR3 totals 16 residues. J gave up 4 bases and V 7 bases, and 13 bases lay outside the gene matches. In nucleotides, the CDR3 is TGCGCCAGCTGCCCCTCACCGGGACAGAATAATGAAAAACTGTTTTTT. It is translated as CASCPSPGQNNEKLFF.

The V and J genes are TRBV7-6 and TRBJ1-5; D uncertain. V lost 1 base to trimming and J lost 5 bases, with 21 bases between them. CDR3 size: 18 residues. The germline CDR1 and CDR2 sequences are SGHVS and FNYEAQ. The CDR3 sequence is CASSLVPPLSKTYQPQHF. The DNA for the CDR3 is TGTGCCAGCAGCTTAGTCCCCCCGCTGTCGAAGACTTATCAGCCCCAGCATTTT.

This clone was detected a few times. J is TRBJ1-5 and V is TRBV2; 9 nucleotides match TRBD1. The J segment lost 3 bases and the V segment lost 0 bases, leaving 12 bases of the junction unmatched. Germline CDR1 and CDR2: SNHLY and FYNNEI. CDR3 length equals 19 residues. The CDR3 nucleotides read TGTGCCAGCAGTGAAGCGCCTCCTGGGACAGGGCGTTCCAATCAGCCCCAGCATTTT. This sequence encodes CASSEAPPGTGRSNQPQHF. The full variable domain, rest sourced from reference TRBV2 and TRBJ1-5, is EPEVTQTPSHQVTQMGQEVILRCVPISNHLYFYWYRQILGQKVEFLVSFYNNEISEKSEIFDDQFSVERPDGSNFTLKIRSTKLEDSAMYFCASSEAPPGTGRSNQPQHFGDGTRLSIL.

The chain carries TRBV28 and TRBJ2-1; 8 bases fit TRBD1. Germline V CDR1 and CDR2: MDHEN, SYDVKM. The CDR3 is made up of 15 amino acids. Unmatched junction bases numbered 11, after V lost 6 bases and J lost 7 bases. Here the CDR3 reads CASSRHNRGRNEQFF. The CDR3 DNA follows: TGTGCCAGCAGCCGGCATAACAGGGGGAGGAATGAGCAGTTCTTC.

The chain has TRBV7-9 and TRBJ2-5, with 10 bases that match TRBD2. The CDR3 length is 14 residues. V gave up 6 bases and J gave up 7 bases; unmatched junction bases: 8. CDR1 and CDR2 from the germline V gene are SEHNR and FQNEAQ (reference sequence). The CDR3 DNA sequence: TGTGCCAGCAGTCCCGGGACTAGCGCTTCGACCCAGTACTTC. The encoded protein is CASSPGTSASTQYF.

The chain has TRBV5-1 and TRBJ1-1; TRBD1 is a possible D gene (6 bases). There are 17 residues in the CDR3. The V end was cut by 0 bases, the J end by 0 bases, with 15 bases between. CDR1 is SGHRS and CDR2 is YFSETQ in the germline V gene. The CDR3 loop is CASSLGPGGDMNTEAFF. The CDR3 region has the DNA TGCGCCAGCAGCTTGGGGCCGGGAGGGGACATGAACACTGAAGCTTTCTTT. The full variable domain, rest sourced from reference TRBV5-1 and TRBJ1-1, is KAGVTQTPRYLIKTRGQQVTLSCSPISGHRSVSWYQQTPGQGLQFLFEYFSETQRNKGNFPGRFSGRQFSNSRSEMNVSTLELGDSALYLCASSLGPGGDMNTEAFFGQGTRLTVV.

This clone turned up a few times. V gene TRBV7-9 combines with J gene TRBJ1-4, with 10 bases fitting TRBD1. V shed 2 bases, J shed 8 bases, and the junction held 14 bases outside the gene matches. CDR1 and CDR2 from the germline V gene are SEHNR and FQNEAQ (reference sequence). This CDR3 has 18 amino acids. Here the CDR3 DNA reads TGTGCCAGCAGCTTAACCTGGGGTTGGGACAGGGGTTCGGAAAAACTGTTTTTT. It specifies CASSLTWGWDRGSEKLFF. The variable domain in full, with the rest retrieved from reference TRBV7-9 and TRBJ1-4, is DTGVSQNPRHKITKRGQNVTFRCDPISEHNRLYWYRQTLGQGPEFLTYFQNEAQLEKSRLLSDRFSAERPKGSFSTLEIQRTEQGDSAMYLCASSLTWGWDRGSEKLFFGSGTQLSVL.

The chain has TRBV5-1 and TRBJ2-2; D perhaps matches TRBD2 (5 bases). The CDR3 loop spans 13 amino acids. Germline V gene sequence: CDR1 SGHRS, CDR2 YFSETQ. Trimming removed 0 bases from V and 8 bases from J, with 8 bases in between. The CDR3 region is CASSLDPGGELFF. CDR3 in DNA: TGCGCCAGCAGCTTGGATCCGGGAGGGGAGCTGTTTTTT.

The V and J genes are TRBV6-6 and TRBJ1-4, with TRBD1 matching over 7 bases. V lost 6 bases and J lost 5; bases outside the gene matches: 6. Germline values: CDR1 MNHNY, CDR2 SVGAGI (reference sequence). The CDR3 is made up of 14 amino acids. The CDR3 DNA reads TGTGCCAGCAGACGACAGGGTCCAAATGAAAAACTGTTTTTT. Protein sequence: CASRRQGPNEKLFF.

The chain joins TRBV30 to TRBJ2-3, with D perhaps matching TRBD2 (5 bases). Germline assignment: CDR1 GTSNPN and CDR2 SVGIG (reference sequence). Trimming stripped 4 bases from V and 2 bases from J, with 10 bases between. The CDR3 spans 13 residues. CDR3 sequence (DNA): TGTGCCTGGAAGGGCGGGTACACAGATACGCAGTATTTT. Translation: CAWKGGYTDTQYF. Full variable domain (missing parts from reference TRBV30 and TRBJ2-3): SQTIHQWPATLVQPVGSPLSLECTVEGTSNPNLYWYRQAAGRGLQLLFYSVGIGQISSEVPQNLSASRPQDRQFILSSKKLLLSDSGFYLCAWKGGYTDTQYFGPGTRLTVL.

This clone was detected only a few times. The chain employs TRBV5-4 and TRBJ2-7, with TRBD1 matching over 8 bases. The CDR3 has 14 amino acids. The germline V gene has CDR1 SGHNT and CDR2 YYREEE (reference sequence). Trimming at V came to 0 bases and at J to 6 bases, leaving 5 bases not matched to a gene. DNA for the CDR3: TGTGCCAGCAGCTTGGAGACAGGGGTTCTCGAGCAGTACTTC. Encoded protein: CASSLETGVLEQYF.

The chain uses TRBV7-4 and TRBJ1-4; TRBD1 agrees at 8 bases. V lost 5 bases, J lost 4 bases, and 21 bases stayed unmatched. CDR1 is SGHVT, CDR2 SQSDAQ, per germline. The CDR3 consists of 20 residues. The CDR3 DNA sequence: TGTGCCAGCAGCCTTAAGGTCGCAGGGGGCATTCGGGTAGGTAATGAAAAACTGTTTTTT. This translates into CASSLKVAGGIRVGNEKLFF.

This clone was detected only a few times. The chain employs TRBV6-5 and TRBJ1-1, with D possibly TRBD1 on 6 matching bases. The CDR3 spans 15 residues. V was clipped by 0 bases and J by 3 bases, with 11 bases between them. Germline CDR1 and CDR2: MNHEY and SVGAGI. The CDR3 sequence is CASSYSTQGDTEAFF. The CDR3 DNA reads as TGTGCCAGCAGTTACTCTACACAGGGAGACACTGAAGCTTTCTTT.